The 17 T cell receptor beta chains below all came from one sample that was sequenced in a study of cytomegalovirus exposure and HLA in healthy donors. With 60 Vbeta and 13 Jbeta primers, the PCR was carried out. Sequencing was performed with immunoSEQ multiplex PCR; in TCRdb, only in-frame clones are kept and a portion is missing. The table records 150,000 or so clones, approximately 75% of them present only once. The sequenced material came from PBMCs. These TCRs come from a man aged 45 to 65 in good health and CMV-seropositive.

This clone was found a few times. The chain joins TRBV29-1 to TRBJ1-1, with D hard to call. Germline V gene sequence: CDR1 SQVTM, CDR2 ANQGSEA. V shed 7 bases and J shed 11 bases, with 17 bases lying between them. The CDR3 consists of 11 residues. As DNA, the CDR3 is TGCAGCGGCCGCGGACTCAAAGAGGCTTTCTTT. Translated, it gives CSGRGLKEAFF.

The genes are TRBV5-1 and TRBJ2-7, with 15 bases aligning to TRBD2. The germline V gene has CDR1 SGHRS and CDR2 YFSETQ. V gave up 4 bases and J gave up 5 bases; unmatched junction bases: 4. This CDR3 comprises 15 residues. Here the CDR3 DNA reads TGCGCCAGCAGCCCGGGACTAGCGGGGGGACACGAGCAGTACTTC. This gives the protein CASSPGLAGGHEQYF.

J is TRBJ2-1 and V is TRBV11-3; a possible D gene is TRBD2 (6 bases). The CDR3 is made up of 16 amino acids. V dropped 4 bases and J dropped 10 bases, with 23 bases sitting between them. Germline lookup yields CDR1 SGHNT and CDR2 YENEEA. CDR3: CASSSTHGDGGWEQFF. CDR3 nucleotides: TGTGCCAGCAGCTCGACACACGGGGACGGGGGATGGGAGCAGTTCTTC.

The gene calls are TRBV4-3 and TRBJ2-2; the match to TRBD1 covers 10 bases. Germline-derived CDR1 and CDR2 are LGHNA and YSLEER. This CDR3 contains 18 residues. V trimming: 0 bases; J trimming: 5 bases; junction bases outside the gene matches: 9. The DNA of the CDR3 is TGCGCCAGCAGCCAAGATGGCCCCTGGACAGGGGGGACCGGGGAGCTGTTTTTT. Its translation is CASSQDGPWTGGTGELFF.

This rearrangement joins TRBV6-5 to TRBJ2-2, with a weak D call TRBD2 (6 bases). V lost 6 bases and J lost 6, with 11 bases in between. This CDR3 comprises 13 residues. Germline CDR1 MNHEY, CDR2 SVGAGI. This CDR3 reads CASSFVAAGELFF. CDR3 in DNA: TGTGCCAGCAGCTTTGTAGCGGCCGGGGAGCTGTTTTTT.

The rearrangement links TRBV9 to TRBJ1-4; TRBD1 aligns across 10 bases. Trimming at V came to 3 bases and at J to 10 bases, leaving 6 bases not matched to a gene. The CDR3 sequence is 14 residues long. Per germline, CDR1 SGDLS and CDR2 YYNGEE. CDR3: CASSETGGGGKLFF. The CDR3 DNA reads TGTGCCAGCAGCGAGACAGGGGGCGGAGGAAAACTGTTTTTT.

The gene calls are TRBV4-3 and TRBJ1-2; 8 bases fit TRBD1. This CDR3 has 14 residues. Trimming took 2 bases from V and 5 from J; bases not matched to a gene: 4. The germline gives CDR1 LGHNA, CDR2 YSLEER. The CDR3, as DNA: TGCGCCAGCAGCCAAATCGGGACAGGTTATGGCTACACCTTC. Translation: CASSQIGTGYGYTF.

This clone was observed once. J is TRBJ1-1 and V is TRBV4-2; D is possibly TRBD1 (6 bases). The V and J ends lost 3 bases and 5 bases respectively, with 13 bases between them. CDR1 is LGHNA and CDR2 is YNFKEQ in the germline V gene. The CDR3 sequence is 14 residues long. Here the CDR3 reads CASSHYQQGTEAFF. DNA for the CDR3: TGTGCCAGCAGCCATTACCAACAGGGAACTGAAGCTTTCTTT.

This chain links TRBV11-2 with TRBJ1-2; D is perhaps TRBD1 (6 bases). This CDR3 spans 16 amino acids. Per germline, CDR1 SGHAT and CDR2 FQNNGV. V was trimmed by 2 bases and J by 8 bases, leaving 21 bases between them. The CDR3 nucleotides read TGTGCCAGCAGCTTAAATCCTTTGGGGGGGGCGGAGGGCTACACCTTC. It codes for CASSLNPLGGAEGYTF.

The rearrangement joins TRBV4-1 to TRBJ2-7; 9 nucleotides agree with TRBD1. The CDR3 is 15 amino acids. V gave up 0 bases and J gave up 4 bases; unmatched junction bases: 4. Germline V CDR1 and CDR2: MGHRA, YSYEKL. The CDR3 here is CASSQDGTGNYEQYF. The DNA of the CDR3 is TGCGCCAGCAGCCAAGATGGGACAGGGAATTACGAGCAGTACTTC.

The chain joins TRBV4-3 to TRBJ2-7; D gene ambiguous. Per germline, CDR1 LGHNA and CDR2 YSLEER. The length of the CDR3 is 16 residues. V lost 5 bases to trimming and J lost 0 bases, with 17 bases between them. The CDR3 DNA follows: TGCGCCAGCAGCAAGTTTCACGGGTTGGGCTCCTACGAGCAGTACTTC. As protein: CASSKFHGLGSYEQYF.

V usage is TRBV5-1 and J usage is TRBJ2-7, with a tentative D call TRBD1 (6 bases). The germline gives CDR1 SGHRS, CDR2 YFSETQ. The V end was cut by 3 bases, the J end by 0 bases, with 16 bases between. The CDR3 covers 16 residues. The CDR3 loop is CASSSYLGQFSYEQYF. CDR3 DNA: TGCGCCAGCAGCTCGTACCTAGGACAGTTCTCCTACGAGCAGTACTTC.

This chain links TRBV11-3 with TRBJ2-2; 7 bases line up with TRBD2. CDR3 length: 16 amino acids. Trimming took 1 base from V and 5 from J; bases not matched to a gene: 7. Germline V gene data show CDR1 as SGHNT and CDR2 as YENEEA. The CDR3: CASSLGSGEGTGELFF. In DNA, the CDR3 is TGTGCCAGCAGCTTAGGTTCCGGGGAGGGGACCGGGGAGCTGTTTTTT.

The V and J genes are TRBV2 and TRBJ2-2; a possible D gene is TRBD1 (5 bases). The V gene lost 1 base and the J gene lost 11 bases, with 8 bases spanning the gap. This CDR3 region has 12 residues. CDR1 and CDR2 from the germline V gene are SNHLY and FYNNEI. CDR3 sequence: CASSEGTPELFF. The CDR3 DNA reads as TGTGCCAGCAGTGAAGGGACACCAGAGCTGTTTTTT.

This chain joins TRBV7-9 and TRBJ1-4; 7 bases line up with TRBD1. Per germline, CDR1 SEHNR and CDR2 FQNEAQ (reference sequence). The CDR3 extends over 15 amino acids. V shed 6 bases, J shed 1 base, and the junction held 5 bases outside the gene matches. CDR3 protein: CASRSPGGTNEKLFF. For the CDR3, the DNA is TGTGCCAGCAGAAGCCCAGGGGGAACTAATGAAAAACTGTTTTTT.

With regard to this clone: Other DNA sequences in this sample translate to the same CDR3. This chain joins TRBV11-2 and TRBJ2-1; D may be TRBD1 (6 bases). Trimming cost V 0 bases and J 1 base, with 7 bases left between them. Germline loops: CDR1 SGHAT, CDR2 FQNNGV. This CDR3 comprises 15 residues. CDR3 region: CASSLDRGSYNEQFF. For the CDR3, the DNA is TGTGCCAGCAGCTTAGACAGGGGTTCCTACAATGAGCAGTTCTTC. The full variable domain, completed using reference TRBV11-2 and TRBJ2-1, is EAGVAQSPRYKIIEKRQSVAFWCNPISGHATLYWYQQILGQGPKLLIQFQNNGVVDDSQLPKDRFSAERLKGVDSTLKIQPAKLEDSAVYLCASSLDRGSYNEQFFGPGTRLTVL.

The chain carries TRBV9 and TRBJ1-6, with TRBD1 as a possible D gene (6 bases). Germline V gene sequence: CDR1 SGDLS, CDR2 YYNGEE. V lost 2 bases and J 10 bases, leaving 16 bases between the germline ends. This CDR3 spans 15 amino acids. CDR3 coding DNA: TGTGCCAGCAGCGTTGACCAGGGGTATCGGTCACCCCTCCACTTT. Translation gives CASSVDQGYRSPLHF.